The 8 T cell receptor beta chains reported below all come from one sample, sequenced in a study of blood T cells in healthy people across ages. With a J-beta primer mix and a sample-barcoded 5' primer, a second PCR ran roughly 6 to 12 cycles. TCRdb reprocessed the 5' RACE reads with MiXCR, giving one entry per CDR3 protein. This table has some 900,000 distinct CDR3 sequences, around 48% appearing once. The specimen was blood. Source of these receptors: a man aged 25-45 years in good health.

Worth noting for this clonotype: At one end the junction does not follow the germline gene, possibly because of a read error. J is TRBJ2-2 and V is TRBV6-5; 8 nucleotides match TRBD1. Germline V gene data show CDR1 as MNHEY and CDR2 as SVGAGI. CDR3 length: 15 amino acids. The CDR3 loop reads CAGSLGQGMTGELFF. The CDR3 region has the DNA TGTGCCGGCAGCCTCGGACAGGGAATGACCGGGGAGCTGTTTTTT.

This chain's CDR3 is CASSGGRSYGYTF. Written as DNA, the CDR3 is TGTGCCAGTAGTGGCGGGAGGAGCTATGGCTACACCTTC. The chain recombines TRBV19 with TRBJ1-2; D remains ambiguous. Trimming removed 5 bases at V and 4 bases at J, with 11 bases between. In germline, CDR1 is LNHDA, CDR2 SQIVND (reference sequence). CDR3 length: 13 amino acids. Drawing the rest from reference TRBV19 and TRBJ1-2, the complete variable domain is DGGITQSPKYLFRKEGQNVTLSCEQNLNHDAMYWYRQDPGQGLRLIYYSQIVNDFQKGDIAEGYSVSREKKESFPLTVTSAQKNPTAFYLCASSGGRSYGYTFGSGTRLTVV.

In its sample, this clonotype was seen a few times. J is TRBJ2-4 and V is TRBV9; D might be TRBD1 or TRBD2, each matching 5 bases. The J call may be incorrect, as the DNA end agrees better with TRBJ2-7. CDR3 length equals 15 residues. Germline V gene sequence: CDR1 SGDLS, CDR2 YYNGEE. CDR3 protein: CASSVGDAMSYEQYF. CDR3 nucleotides: TGTGCCAGCAGCGTAGGGGACGCCATGTCTTACGAGCAGTACTTC.

The chain carries TRBV20-1 and TRBJ2-3, with 7 positions matching TRBD2. The junction had 8 bases not matched to a gene; V was cut back by 4 bases and J by 1 base. In germline, CDR1 is DFQATT, CDR2 SNEGSKA (reference sequence). The CDR3 is made up of 15 amino acids. CDR3: CSAKWASGGTDTQYF. CDR3 coding DNA: TGCAGTGCTAAGTGGGCTAGCGGTGGCACAGATACGCAGTATTTT.

This chain's CDR3 is CASSPDRGSYNEQYF. CDR3 nucleotides: TGTGCCAGCTCACCCGACAGGGGCTCCTACAATGAGCAGTACTTC. V is TRBV18 and J is TRBJ2-1, with 8 bases lining up with TRBD1. The tail of the sequence fits TRBJ2-7 better, so the J call may be wrong. Per germline, CDR1 KGHSH and CDR2 LQKENI. The CDR3 is made up of 15 amino acids.

This clonotype was counted only a few times. The chain employs TRBV4-1 and TRBJ2-5; D might be TRBD1 or TRBD2, each matching 6 bases. This CDR3 spans 18 amino acids. The V gene lost 0 bases and the J gene lost 2 bases, with 19 bases spanning the gap. Germline assignment: CDR1 MGHRA and CDR2 YSYEKL. CDR3 region: CASSQDPGGGGRQETQYF. The DNA for the CDR3 is TGCGCCAGCAGCCAAGATCCCGGGGGCGGAGGTCGTCAAGAGACCCAGTACTTC.

The chain is built from TRBV27 and TRBJ1-5; perhaps TRBD1 as D (6 bases). The V gene's germline CDR1 is MNHEY and CDR2 SMNVEV (reference sequence). The V gene lost 2 bases and the J gene lost 12 bases, with 20 bases spanning the gap. This CDR3 has 15 amino acids. The CDR3 sequence is CASSLNGLRGRRQHF. The CDR3 DNA reads as TGTGCCAGCAGTTTAAACGGACTCAGGGGAAGGCGCCAGCATTTT.

This clonotype was counted a few times. The V and J genes are TRBV21-1 and TRBJ1-6. TRBV21-1 is a recognized pseudogene. This CDR3 contains 13 residues. CDR3 residues: CASSTGSNSPLHF. CDR3 in DNA: TGTGCCAGCAGCACTGGGAGTAATTCACCCCTCCACTTT.